The 28 T cell receptor beta chains below all came from one sample that was sequenced in a study of chemoradiotherapy in HPV16-positive cancers. Repertoires were generated with immunoSEQ multiplex PCR, while TCRdb's copy carries only in-frame clones and drops some. The sample contains roughly 13,000 clones, approximately 89% of which appear only once. The sequencing used tumor tissue, collected from a patient who underwent chemoradiotherapy. These receptors all stem from a human donor with HPV-associated anogenital cancer.

The chain couples TRBV9 to TRBJ2-5; TRBD1 is a possible D gene (5 bases). Germline V gives CDR1 SGDLS, CDR2 YYNGEE. The CDR3 is 14 amino acids. The V end was cut by 0 bases, the J end by 5 bases, with 11 bases between. The CDR3 is CASSVDQGDETQYF. Here the CDR3 DNA reads TGTGCCAGCAGCGTAGATCAGGGCGACGAGACCCAGTACTTC.

This chain connects TRBV2 to TRBJ1-4; TRBD1 might be the D (5 bases). The CDR3 loop spans 14 amino acids. V dropped 6 bases and J dropped 1 base, with 9 bases sitting between them. CDR1 is SNHLY and CDR2 is FYNNEI in the germline V gene. The CDR3 region has the DNA TGTGCCAGCAGAGGGACTCGAACTAATGAAAAACTGTTTTTT. This translates into CASRGTRTNEKLFF.

The genes are TRBV5-4 and TRBJ2-2; the D gene is possibly TRBD1 (6 bases). The germline V gene has CDR1 SGHNT and CDR2 YYREEE (reference sequence). The CDR3 consists of 15 residues. V dropped 0 bases and J dropped 5 bases, with 11 bases sitting between them. For the CDR3, the DNA is TGTGCCAGCAGCTTGGCTGGGGGCAGAACCGGGGAGCTGTTTTTT. It encodes CASSLAGGRTGELFF.

This rearrangement joins TRBV5-1 to TRBJ2-2, with D possibly TRBD2 on 6 matching bases. The CDR3 consists of 15 residues. Trimming stripped 1 base from V and 4 bases from J, with 11 bases between. Germline V gene sequence: CDR1 SGHRS, CDR2 YFSETQ. CDR3 coding DNA: TGCGCCAGCAGCTTGTTAGCGCGGGGCACCGGGGAGCTGTTTTTT. This translates into CASSLLARGTGELFF.

The CDR3 nucleotides read TGTGCCTGGGTAGGGGGTTTCGAGGGGGACACTGAAGCTTTCTTT. Protein: CAWVGGFEGDTEAFF. This sequence joins TRBV30 and TRBJ1-1; D is possibly TRBD1 (6 bases). The CDR3 has 15 amino acids. V lost 5 bases and J lost 3, with 19 bases in between. Germline lookup yields CDR1 GTSNPN and CDR2 SVGIG (reference sequence).

Only a few counts were recorded for this clone. V is TRBV6-5 and J is TRBJ2-3; D is unclear. This CDR3 contains 14 residues. Germline V CDR1 and CDR2: MNHEY, SVGAGI. Trimming removed 2 bases from V and 1 base from J, with 7 bases in between. CDR3: CASSYARGTDTQYF. The CDR3, as DNA: TGTGCCAGCAGTTACGCTAGGGGCACAGATACGCAGTATTTT.

The chain is built from TRBV7-9 and TRBJ1-1; the match to TRBD1 covers 7 bases. Trimming at V came to 5 bases and at J to 3 bases, leaving 9 bases not matched to a gene. Per germline, CDR1 SEHNR and CDR2 FQNEAQ (reference sequence). CDR3 length: 15 amino acids. The CDR3 bases are TGTGCCAGCAGCCAGGGGGGGGTCAGGGACACTGAAGCTTTCTTT. Amino acid sequence: CASSQGGVRDTEAFF.

The chain carries TRBV25-1 and TRBJ1-1; D uncertain. This CDR3 is built from 13 residues. Germline CDR1 and CDR2: MGHDK and SYGVNS. Trimming pared 4 bases from V and 8 bases from J, leaving 14 bases between. DNA for the CDR3: TGTGCCAGCAGTGGTAGCCCGATCACGGAAGCTTTCTTT. It specifies CASSGSPITEAFF.

The chain uses TRBV4-1 and TRBJ1-1; no reliable D call. CDR1 and CDR2 from the germline V gene are MGHRA and YSYEKL. The germline V and J ends were trimmed by 4 bases and 1 base, with 7 bases remaining between them. The CDR3 runs 13 residues. The CDR3 here is CASSPSPNTEAFF. As DNA, the CDR3 is TGCGCCAGCAGCCCGTCCCCGAACACTGAAGCTTTCTTT.

The rearrangement uses TRBV27 and TRBJ2-3; D possibly corresponds to TRBD2 (6 bases). This CDR3 contains 17 residues. Germline-derived CDR1 and CDR2 are MNHEY and SMNVEV (reference sequence). Deletions cut 2 bases from V and 2 bases from J, with 17 bases between. The CDR3 DNA reads TGTGCCAGCAGTTTACGGGTGGAGGGATGGTCCACAGATACGCAGTATTTT. Protein product: CASSLRVEGWSTDTQYF.

This chain connects TRBV19 to TRBJ2-7, with 7 bases identical to TRBD2. This CDR3 is 15 amino acids long. V was clipped by 5 bases and J by 0 bases; unmatched bases: 7. Germline CDR1 is LNHDA and CDR2 is SQIVND (reference sequence). Here the CDR3 reads CASSATPGGSYEQYF. DNA for the CDR3: TGTGCCAGTAGTGCAACCCCGGGGGGCTCCTACGAGCAGTACTTC. The full variable domain, in which reference TRBV19 and TRBJ2-7 provide the parts outside the CDR3, is DGGITQSPKYLFRKEGQNVTLSCEQNLNHDAMYWYRQDPGQGLRLIYYSQIVNDFQKGDIAEGYSVSREKKESFPLTVTSAQKNPTAFYLCASSATPGGSYEQYFGPGTRLTVT.

The rearrangement uses TRBV4-1 and TRBJ1-1; tentatively, D is TRBD1 (5 bases). This CDR3 spans 15 amino acids. The V gene's germline CDR1 is MGHRA and CDR2 YSYEKL. V was cut by 0 bases and J by 2 bases, with 10 bases left in between. As DNA, the CDR3 is TGCGCCAGCAGCCAAGAGGCAGGGACTAACACTGAAGCTTTCTTT. This translates into CASSQEAGTNTEAFF.

The chain has TRBV25-1 and TRBJ1-2; tentatively, D is TRBD1 (5 bases). The CDR3 totals 14 residues. In germline, CDR1 is MGHDK, CDR2 SYGVNS. Trimming pared 2 bases from V and 8 bases from J, leaving 15 bases between. The CDR3 is CASSEKIGASGYTF. The CDR3 bases are TGTGCCAGCAGTGAAAAGATAGGGGCAAGCGGCTACACCTTC.

The chain has TRBV7-2 and TRBJ1-2; D ambiguous. The CDR3 is made up of 15 amino acids. With 5 bases removed from V and 6 bases from J, the gap between germline ends came to 19 bases. Germline values: CDR1 SGHTA, CDR2 FQGNSA. CDR3 residues: CASSLTLGLLDGYTF. Written as DNA, the CDR3 is TGTGCCAGCAGCCTAACGCTAGGGTTACTGGATGGCTACACCTTC.

The DNA for the CDR3 is TGTGCCTGGAGTGTATCGGGACATCGCTATGGCTACACCTTC. Protein product: CAWSVSGHRYGYTF. The chain combines TRBV30 with TRBJ1-2; D is possibly TRBD1 (6 bases). V was trimmed by 0 bases and J by 4 bases, leaving 12 bases between them. The germline V gene encodes CDR1 GTSNPN and CDR2 SVGIG (reference sequence). The CDR3 has 14 residues.

This sequence joins TRBV6-6 and TRBJ1-1; 10 bases are shared with TRBD1. This CDR3 is built from 14 residues. The germline CDR1 and CDR2 sequences are MNHNY and SVGAGI (reference sequence). The V gene end was trimmed by 6 bases and the J gene end by 1 base; junction bases not matched to a gene: 2. The DNA for the CDR3 is TGTGCCAGCAGCGGGGACAGGGGGAACACTGAAGCTTTCTTT. It yields the protein CASSGDRGNTEAFF.

This sequence joins TRBV29-1 and TRBJ1-1, with 7 bases matching TRBD1. The CDR3 contains 12 residues. Trimming cost V 7 bases and J 4 bases; bases outside gene matches: 6. CDR1 is SQVTM, CDR2 ANQGSEA, per germline. Here the CDR3 DNA reads TGCAGCGGATACTCAGGGGGCACTGAAGCTTTCTTT. Encoded protein: CSGYSGGTEAFF.

This chain joins TRBV6-5 and TRBJ1-5; 11 bases match TRBD1. Germline loops: CDR1 MNHEY, CDR2 SVGAGI. Trimming at V came to 5 bases and at J to 5 bases, leaving 5 bases not matched to a gene. The CDR3 totals 15 residues. The CDR3 sequence is CASSRDRGLDQPQHF. The CDR3 nucleotides read TGTGCCAGCAGTAGGGACAGGGGGTTGGATCAGCCCCAGCATTTT.

In its sample, this clone was seen a few times. The V gene is TRBV6-6, the J gene TRBJ2-1; unclear D gene. The CDR3 totals 11 residues. Germline CDR1 reads MNHNY; CDR2 reads SVGAGI (reference sequence). Trimming left V 1 base short and J 9 bases short, with 4 bases between. The CDR3 reads CASSYWGEQFF. The DNA of the CDR3 is TGTGCCAGCAGTTACTGGGGTGAGCAGTTCTTC.

The V gene is TRBV21-1, the J gene TRBJ1-1. TRBV21-1 is described as a pseudogene. This CDR3 is 15 amino acids long. The CDR3 DNA is TGTGCCAGCAGCAAGTCCCCTCGGGTGAACACTGAAGCTTTCTTT. It specifies CASSKSPRVNTEAFF.

The gene calls are TRBV7-8 and TRBJ2-1; D call uncertain. CDR3 length: 15 amino acids. Germline CDR1 is SGHVS and CDR2 is FQNEAQ. Trimming shortened V by 5 bases and J by 9 bases, and 20 bases separated the two germline ends. The CDR3 DNA is TGTGCCAGCAGCCCATTAGTTGTATTAGGTGGTGAGCAGTTCTTC. As protein: CASSPLVVLGGEQFF.

V and J are TRBV11-2 and TRBJ2-1; D is perhaps TRBD1 or TRBD2 (5 bases each). CDR1 is SGHAT and CDR2 is FQNNGV in the germline V gene. Trimming shortened V by 5 bases and J by 8 bases, and 10 bases separated the two germline ends. This CDR3 region has 12 residues. CDR3 sequence (DNA): TGTGCCAGCAGCCTCCGGGGCTATGAGCAGTTCTTC. This encodes CASSLRGYEQFF.

J is TRBJ1-1 and V is TRBV10-3, with a tentative D call TRBD1 (5 bases). CDR1 and CDR2 from the germline V gene are ENHRY and SYGVKD. This CDR3 spans 18 amino acids. V was trimmed by 4 bases and J by 1 base, leaving 22 bases between them. This chain's CDR3 is CAISGRQGLSRGNTEAFF. The CDR3 bases are TGTGCCATCAGTGGCCGCCAGGGTCTTTCCCGGGGGAACACTGAAGCTTTCTTT.

This sequence joins TRBV6-5 and TRBJ1-3; D unclear. This CDR3 has 15 amino acids. The V and J ends lost 4 bases and 0 bases respectively, with 10 bases between them. Germline V gives CDR1 MNHEY, CDR2 SVGAGI. The CDR3 sequence: CASSFNRDSGNTIYF. In nucleotides, the CDR3 is TGTGCCAGCAGTTTCAACCGGGACTCTGGAAACACCATATATTTT.

The chain uses TRBV5-4 and TRBJ2-1; 10 positions match TRBD2. The CDR3 is 15 amino acids. The V and J ends lost 5 bases and 4 bases, in that order; junction bases with no gene match: 6. Germline assignment: CDR1 SGHNT and CDR2 YYREEE (reference sequence). The CDR3 region is CASSPPTSGYNEQFF. For the CDR3, the DNA is TGTGCCAGCAGTCCCCCGACTAGCGGGTACAATGAGCAGTTCTTC.

The chain combines TRBV29-1 with TRBJ2-2, with TRBD2 matching 7 bases. The germline V gene has CDR1 SQVTM and CDR2 ANQGSEA. With V trimmed by 3 bases and J by 4 bases, 2 bases remained unmatched. There are 13 residues in the CDR3. CDR3 coding DNA: TGCAGCGTTGAGCGGGAGTTCACCGGGGAGCTGTTTTTT. Translation: CSVEREFTGELFF.

V and J are TRBV7-7 and TRBJ2-5; 8 nucleotides line up with TRBD2. The germline V gene has CDR1 SSHAT and CDR2 FNYEAQ (reference sequence). The CDR3 totals 14 residues. The CDR3 sequence: CASEQLAVQETQYF. The CDR3 DNA follows: TGTGCTAGCGAGCAACTAGCGGTTCAAGAGACCCAGTACTTC.

The rearrangement links TRBV29-1 to TRBJ2-7; D gene uncertain. CDR1 and CDR2 (germline): SQVTM, ANQGSEA. V was clipped by 5 bases and J by 7 bases, with 9 bases between them. The CDR3 sequence is 10 residues long. This CDR3 reads CSVRVGEQYF. In nucleotides, the CDR3 is TGCAGCGTTCGGGTGGGTGAGCAGTACTTC.